Following are 15 T cell receptor beta chains from one sample sequenced in a study of tumor-infiltrating lymphocytes in primary liver carcinoma. From roughly 21-30 mg of unsorted bulk tissue, DNA and RNA were co-extracted together. The researchers produced TCR beta cDNA from roughly 550 ng total RNA with a constant-region primer. Construction of TCR beta libraries relied on three successive nested multiplex PCR rounds employing slightly modified ARM-PCR. For roughly 10 cycles apiece, the opening two PCR rounds ran with TRBV1-TRBV30 forward primers and a C-beta reverse primer. TCRdb called the multiplex PCR reads again in MiXCR, with one record for every CDR3 protein. This table has more than 20,000 distinct CDR3 sequences, 60% to 80% appearing once. The sample was liver tumor tissue from sampling region 1. The subset: tumor region T1, superior pole. Receptor source: a woman in her thirties with primary liver carcinoma and hepatitis B virus infection.

This clonotype has only a few counts. The chain employs TRBV11-2 and TRBJ1-2, with 7 bases lining up with TRBD1. CDR3 size: 13 residues. J gave up 8 bases and V 10 bases, and 13 bases lay outside the gene matches. The germline gives CDR1 SGHAT, CDR2 FQNNGV. As DNA, the CDR3 is TGTGCCAACACCCAGGGGGGGGGAGGAGGCTACACCTTC. Protein: CANTQGGGGGYTF.

About this clonotype: At one of its ends the junction is not consistent with the germline gene, which may arise from a read error. The CDR3 reads CASSLPGGAPNIEAFF. CDR3 nucleotide sequence: TGTGCCAGCAGTTTACCGGGGGGGGCGCCTAACATTGAAGCTTTCTTT. The rearrangement links TRBV12-3 or TRBV12-4 to TRBJ1-1; D perhaps matches TRBD1 (6 bases). The CDR3 totals 16 residues.

Remarks on this clonotype: This CDR3 fails to terminate in the conserved phenylalanine or tryptophan, so it likely reflects a read error. It is unclear where the CDR3 begins or ends on the DNA, so no DNA is shown, and the CDR3 is as TCRdb lists it. The chain has TRBV11-3 and TRBJ1-6. The germline V gene encodes CDR1 SGHNT and CDR2 YENEEA. The CDR3 is made up of 15 amino acids, end residues included. The CDR3 sequence: CASSFKWGYNSPLHY.

Regarding this clonotype: One junction end does not reproduce the germline sequence, and a read error may be involved. V is TRBV10-3 and J is TRBJ2-5, with D maybe TRBD2 (5 bases). The CDR3 loop spans 11 amino acids. Germline V gene lookup returns CDR1 ENHRY and CDR2 SYGVKD. The CDR3 loop is CAIGIQEIQYF. The CDR3 nucleotides are TGTGCTATCGGGATTCAGGAGATCCAGTACTTC.

For this clonotype: At one end the junction does not follow the germline gene, possibly because of a read error. The chain has TRBV6-5 and TRBJ2-7; D not resolved. Germline values: CDR1 MNHEY, CDR2 SVGAGI. The CDR3 length is 15 residues. CDR3 in amino acids: CASSYKDGSSYVQYF. CDR3 nucleotide sequence: TGTGCCAGCAGTTACAAGGACGGAAGCTCCTACGTGCAGTACTTC.

The chain is built from TRBV12-5 and TRBJ2-1; possibly TRBD2 for D (5 bases). This CDR3 spans 16 amino acids. Trimming took off 2 bases at V and 5 bases at J, with 16 bases between the two ends. Germline V gene sequence: CDR1 LGHNT, CDR2 FRNRAP. CDR3 in DNA: TGTGCTAGTGGTTTGCCCCCTGTCGGGATCCACAATGAGCAGTTCTTC. Translating gives CASGLPPVGIHNEQFF.

Comment on this clonotype: Sequence at one end of the junction differs from germline and may be a read error. The rearrangement joins TRBV11-2 to TRBJ2-3; D may be TRBD1 or TRBD2 (5 bases each). Germline V CDR1 and CDR2: SGHAT, FQNNGV. This CDR3 region has 16 residues. CDR3 bases: TGTGCCAGCGGCCGGACGCGAGAGGGAAGGGGAGATACGGAGTATTTT. The encoded protein is CASGRTREGRGDTEYF.

This clonotype was counted at least ten times. This may be a read error: a much more frequent sequence differs by one nucleotide. This sequence joins TRBV28 and TRBJ1-5, with 7 bases matching TRBD1. The CDR3 loop spans 14 amino acids. CDR1 is MDHEN, CDR2 SYDVKM, per germline. The CDR3 spells CVSSLTQGYQPQHF. Here the CDR3 DNA reads TGTGTCAGCAGTTTAACACAGGGGTATCAGCCCCAGCATTTT. Full variable domain (outside the CDR3, taken from reference TRBV28 and TRBJ1-5): DVKVTQSSRYLVKRTGEKVFLECVQDMDHENMFWYRQDPGLGLRLIYFSYDVKMKEKGDIPEGYSVSREKKERFSLILESASTNQTSMYLCVSSLTQGYQPQHFGDGTRLSIL.

Worth noting for this clonotype: The junction and the germline gene differ at one end; a read error may be behind it. The chain joins TRBV12-3 or TRBV12-4 to TRBJ2-1; 8 positions agree with TRBD2. The CDR3 runs 14 residues. The CDR3: CASSLTGGPSGQFF. DNA of the CDR3: TGCGCCAGCAGTTTGACGGGAGGGCCCAGTGGGCAGTTCTTC.

The chain has TRBV12-3 or TRBV12-4 and TRBJ2-5; D unresolved. V dropped 4 bases and J dropped 1 base, with 10 bases sitting between them. The CDR3 covers 14 residues. CDR3 sequence reads: CASSYPGTQETQYF. For the CDR3, the DNA is TGTGCCAGCAGTTACCCGGGTACCCAAGAGACCCAGTACTTC.

Notes on this clonotype: Mismatch with germline at one junction end may stem from a read error. The rearrangement links TRBV6-1 to TRBJ2-4; D call uncertain. The CDR3 is 19 residues long. From germline, CDR1 is MNHNS and CDR2 SASEGT. This CDR3 is CASSEAQHPHDPHGVIQYF. The CDR3 bases are TGTGCCAGCAGTGAAGCGCAACATCCACACGATCCCCATGGGGTCATTCAGTATTTC.

A remark on this clonotype: The germline gene is not matched at one end of the junction; a read error may be the cause. The chain has TRBV6-5 and TRBJ2-2; tentative D call: TRBD2 (6 bases). The CDR3 spans 14 residues. Germline V lookup: CDR1 MNHEY, CDR2 SVGAGI. CDR3 bases: TGTGCCAGCAGCCTCGGGGAGGCGGACGGGGAGCTGATTTTT. As protein: CASSLGEADGELIF.

Note on this clonotype: A junction end diverges from the germline sequence, so it may reflect a read error. The genes are TRBV19 and TRBJ1-1; the match to TRBD1 covers 8 bases. Germline CDR1 reads LNHDA; CDR2 reads SQIVND (reference sequence). The CDR3 contains 13 residues. In DNA, the CDR3 is TGTACCAGTAGTATGGACAGGGACACTGAAGCTTTCTTT. Its protein product is CTSSMDRDTEAFF.

This clonotype appeared a few times. J is TRBJ2-1 and V is TRBV11-2; 8 bases align to TRBD1. CDR1 and CDR2 from the germline V gene are SGHAT and FQNNGV. The J segment lost 2 bases and the V segment lost 5 bases, leaving 5 bases of the junction unmatched. The CDR3 runs to 15 residues. CDR3 amino acids: CASSGQGGAYNEQFF. The CDR3 DNA follows: TGTGCCAGCAGCGGACAGGGTGGGGCCTACAATGAGCAGTTCTTC.

Concerning this clonotype itself: A junction end diverges from the germline sequence, so it may reflect a read error. V gene TRBV7-8 combines with J gene TRBJ2-7; 9 positions agree with TRBD2. The germline V gene has CDR1 SGHVS and CDR2 FQNEAQ. CDR3 length: 16 amino acids. The CDR3 is CDSSPLLAGEGVEHYF. The CDR3 DNA is TGTGACAGCAGCCCGTTACTAGCGGGCGAAGGCGTCGAGCACTACTTC.